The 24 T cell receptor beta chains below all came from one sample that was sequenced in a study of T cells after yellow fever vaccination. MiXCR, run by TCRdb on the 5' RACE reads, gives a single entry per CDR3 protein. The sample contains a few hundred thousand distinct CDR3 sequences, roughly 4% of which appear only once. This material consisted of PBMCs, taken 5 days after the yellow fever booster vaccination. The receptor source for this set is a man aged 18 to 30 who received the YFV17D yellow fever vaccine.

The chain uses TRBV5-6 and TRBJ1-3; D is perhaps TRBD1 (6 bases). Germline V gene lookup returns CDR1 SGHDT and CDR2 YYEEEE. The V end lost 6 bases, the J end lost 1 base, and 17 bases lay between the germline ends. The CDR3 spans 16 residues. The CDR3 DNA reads TGTGCCAGCAACCCCCGGGTGGGGGCGTCTGGAAACACCATATATTTT. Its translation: CASNPRVGASGNTIYF.

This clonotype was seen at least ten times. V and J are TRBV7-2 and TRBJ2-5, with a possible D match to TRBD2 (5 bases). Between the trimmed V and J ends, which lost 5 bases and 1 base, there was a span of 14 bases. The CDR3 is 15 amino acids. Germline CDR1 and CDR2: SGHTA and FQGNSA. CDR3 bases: TGTGCCAGCAGCGCCCGCGGGTGGGGCCAAGAGACCCAGTACTTC. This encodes CASSARGWGQETQYF.

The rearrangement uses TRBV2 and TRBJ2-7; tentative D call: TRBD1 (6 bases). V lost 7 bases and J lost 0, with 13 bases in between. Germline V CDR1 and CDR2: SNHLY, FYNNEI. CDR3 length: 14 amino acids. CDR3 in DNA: TGTGCCAGCAAGTACAGGGTGACCTCCTACGAGCAGTACGTC. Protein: CASKYRVTSYEQYV.

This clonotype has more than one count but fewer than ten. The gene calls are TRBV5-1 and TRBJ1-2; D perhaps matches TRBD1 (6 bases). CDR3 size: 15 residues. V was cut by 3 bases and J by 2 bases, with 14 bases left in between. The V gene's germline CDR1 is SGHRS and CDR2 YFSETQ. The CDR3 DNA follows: TGCGCCAGCAGCTCCACAGGACAGAGCAACTATGGCTACACCTTC. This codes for CASSSTGQSNYGYTF.

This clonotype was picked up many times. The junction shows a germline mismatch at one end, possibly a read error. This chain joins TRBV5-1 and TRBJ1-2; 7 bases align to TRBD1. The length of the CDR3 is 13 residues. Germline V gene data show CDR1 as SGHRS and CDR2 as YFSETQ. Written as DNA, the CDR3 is TGTGCCAGCAGTTTAGGGGGCTCCTATGGCTACACCTTC. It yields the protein CASSLGGSYGYTF. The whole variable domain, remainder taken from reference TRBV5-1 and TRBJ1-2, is KAGVTQTPRYLIKTRGQQVTLSCSPISGHRSVSWYQQTPGQGLQFLFEYFSETQRNKGNFPGRFSGRQFSNSRSEMNVSTLELGDSALYLCASSLGGSYGYTFGSGTRLTVV.

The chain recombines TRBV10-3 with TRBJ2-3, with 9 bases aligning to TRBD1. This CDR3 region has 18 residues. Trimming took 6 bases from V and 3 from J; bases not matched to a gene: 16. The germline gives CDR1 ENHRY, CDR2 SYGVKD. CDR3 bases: TGTGCCATCAGCGGCTCGTGGGACAGGGATTTAAGGACAGATACGCAGTATTTT. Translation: CAISGSWDRDLRTDTQYF.

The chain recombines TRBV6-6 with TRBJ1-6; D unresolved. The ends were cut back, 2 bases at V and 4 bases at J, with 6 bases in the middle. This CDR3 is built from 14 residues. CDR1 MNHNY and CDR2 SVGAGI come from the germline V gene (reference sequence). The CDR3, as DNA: TGTGCCAGCAGTTACAGTGCATATAATTCACCCCTCCACTTT. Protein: CASSYSAYNSPLHF.

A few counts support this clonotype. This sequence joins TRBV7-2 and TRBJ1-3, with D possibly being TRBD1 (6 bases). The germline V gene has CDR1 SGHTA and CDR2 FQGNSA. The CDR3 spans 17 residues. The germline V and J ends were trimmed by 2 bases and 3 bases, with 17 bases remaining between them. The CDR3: CASSLSASRGHGNTIYF. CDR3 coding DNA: TGTGCCAGCAGCTTAAGCGCAAGCCGGGGGCATGGAAACACCATATATTTT.

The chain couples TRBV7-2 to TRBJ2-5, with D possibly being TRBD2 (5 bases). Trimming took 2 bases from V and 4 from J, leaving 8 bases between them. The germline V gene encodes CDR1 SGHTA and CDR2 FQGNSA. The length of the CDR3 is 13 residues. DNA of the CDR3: TGTGCCAGCAGCTTACCTAGCAGAGAGACCCAGTACTTC. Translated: CASSLPSRETQYF.

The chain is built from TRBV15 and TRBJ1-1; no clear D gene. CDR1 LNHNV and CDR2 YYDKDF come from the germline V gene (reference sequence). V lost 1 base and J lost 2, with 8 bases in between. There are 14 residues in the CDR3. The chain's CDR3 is CATSRATGNTEAFF. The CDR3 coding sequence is TGTGCCACCAGCAGAGCAACCGGAAACACTGAAGCTTTCTTT.

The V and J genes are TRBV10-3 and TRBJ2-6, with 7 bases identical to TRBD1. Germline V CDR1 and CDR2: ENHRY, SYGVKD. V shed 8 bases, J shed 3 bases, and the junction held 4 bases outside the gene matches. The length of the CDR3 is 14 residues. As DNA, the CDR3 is TGTGCCATCCTTGACAGGGTTGGGGCCAACGTCCTGACTTTC. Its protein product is CAILDRVGANVLTF.

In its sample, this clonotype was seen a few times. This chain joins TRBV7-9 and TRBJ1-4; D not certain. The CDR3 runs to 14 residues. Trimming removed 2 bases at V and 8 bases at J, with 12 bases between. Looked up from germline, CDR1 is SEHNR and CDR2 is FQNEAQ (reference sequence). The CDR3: CASSLLGLKEKLFF. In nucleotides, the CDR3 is TGTGCCAGCAGCTTACTCGGGTTAAAGGAAAAACTGTTTTTT. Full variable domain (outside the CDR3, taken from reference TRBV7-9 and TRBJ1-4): DTGVSQNPRHKITKRGQNVTFRCDPISEHNRLYWYRQTLGQGPEFLTYFQNEAQLEKSRLLSDRFSAERPKGSFSTLEIQRTEQGDSAMYLCASSLLGLKEKLFFGSGTQLSVL.

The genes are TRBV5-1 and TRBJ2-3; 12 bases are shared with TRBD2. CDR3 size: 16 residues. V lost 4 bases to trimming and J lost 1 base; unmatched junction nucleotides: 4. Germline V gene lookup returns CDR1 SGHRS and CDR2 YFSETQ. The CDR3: CASSERLAGGTDTQYF. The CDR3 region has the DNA TGCGCCAGCAGCGAGAGACTAGCGGGGGGCACAGATACGCAGTATTTT. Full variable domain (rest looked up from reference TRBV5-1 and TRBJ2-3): KAGVTQTPRYLIKTRGQQVTLSCSPISGHRSVSWYQQTPGQGLQFLFEYFSETQRNKGNFPGRFSGRQFSNSRSEMNVSTLELGDSALYLCASSERLAGGTDTQYFGPGTRLTVL.

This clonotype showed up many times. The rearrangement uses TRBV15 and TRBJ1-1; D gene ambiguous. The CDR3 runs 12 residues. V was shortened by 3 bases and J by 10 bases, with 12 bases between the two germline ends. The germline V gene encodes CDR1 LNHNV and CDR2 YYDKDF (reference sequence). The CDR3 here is CATSRANLGAFF. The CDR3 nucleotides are TGTGCCACCAGCAGGGCTAATCTAGGAGCTTTCTTT.

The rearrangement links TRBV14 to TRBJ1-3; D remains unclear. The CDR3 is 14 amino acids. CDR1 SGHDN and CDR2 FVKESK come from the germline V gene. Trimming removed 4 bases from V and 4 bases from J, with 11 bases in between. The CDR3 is CASSRDLTGNTIYF. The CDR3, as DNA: TGTGCCAGCAGCCGGGATCTCACCGGAAACACCATATATTTT.

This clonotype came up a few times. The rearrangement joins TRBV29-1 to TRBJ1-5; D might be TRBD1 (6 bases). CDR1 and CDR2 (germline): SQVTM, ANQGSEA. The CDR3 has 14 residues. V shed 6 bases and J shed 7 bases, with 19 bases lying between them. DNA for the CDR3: TGCAGCGTGAGCGGAGGGGGGTTCGACCAGCCCCAGCATTTT. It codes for CSVSGGGFDQPQHF.

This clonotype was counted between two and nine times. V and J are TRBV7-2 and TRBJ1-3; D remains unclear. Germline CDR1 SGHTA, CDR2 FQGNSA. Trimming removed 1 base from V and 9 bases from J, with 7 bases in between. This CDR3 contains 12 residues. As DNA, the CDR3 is TGTGCCAGCAGCTTAGAGGCCCCCACCATATATTTT. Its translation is CASSLEAPTIYF.

CDR3 loop: CASSYRGPGYNEQFF. CDR3 nucleotide sequence: TGTGCCAGCAGTTACAGGGGGCCGGGCTACAATGAGCAGTTCTTC. The chain uses TRBV2 and TRBJ2-1, with TRBD1 matching over 9 bases. Looked up from germline, CDR1 is SNHLY and CDR2 is FYNNEI. The CDR3 has 15 residues. V lost 5 bases to trimming and J lost 3 bases; unmatched junction nucleotides: 5.

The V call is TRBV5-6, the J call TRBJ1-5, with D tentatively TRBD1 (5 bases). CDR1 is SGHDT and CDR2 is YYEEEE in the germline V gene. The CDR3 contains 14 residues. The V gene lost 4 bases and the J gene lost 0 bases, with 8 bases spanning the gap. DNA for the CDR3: TGTGCCAGCAGCGCCAGGGATAGCAATCAGCCCCAGCATTTT. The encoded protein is CASSARDSNQPQHF.

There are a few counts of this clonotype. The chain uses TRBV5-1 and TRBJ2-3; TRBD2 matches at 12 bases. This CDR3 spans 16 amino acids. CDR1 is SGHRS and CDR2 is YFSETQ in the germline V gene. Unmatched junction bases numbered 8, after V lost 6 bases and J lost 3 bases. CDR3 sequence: CASTPMTSGGTDTQYF. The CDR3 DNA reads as TGCGCCAGCACCCCTATGACTAGCGGGGGAACAGATACGCAGTATTTT.

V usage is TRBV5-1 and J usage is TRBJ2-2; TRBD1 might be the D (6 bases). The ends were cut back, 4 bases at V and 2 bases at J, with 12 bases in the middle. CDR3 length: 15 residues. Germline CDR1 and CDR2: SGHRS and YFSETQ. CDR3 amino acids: CASSPTGSNTGELFF. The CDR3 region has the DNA TGCGCCAGCAGCCCCACAGGGTCCAACACCGGGGAGCTGTTTTTT.

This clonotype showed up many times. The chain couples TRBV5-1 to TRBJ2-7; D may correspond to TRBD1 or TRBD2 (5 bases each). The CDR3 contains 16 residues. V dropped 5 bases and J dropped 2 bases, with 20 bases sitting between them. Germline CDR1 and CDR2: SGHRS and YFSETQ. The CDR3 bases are TGCGCCAGCAGTTGGGGGACCGGGACGGGAACCTACGAGCAGTACTTC. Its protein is CASSWGTGTGTYEQYF.

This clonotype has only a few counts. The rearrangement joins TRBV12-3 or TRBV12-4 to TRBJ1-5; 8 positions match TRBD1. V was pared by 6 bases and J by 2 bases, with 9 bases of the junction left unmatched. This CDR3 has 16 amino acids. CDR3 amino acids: CASSRQGFTGNQPQHF. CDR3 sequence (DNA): TGTGCCAGCAGCCGACAGGGGTTTACGGGCAATCAGCCCCAGCATTTT.

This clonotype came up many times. The DNA for the CDR3 is TGCGCCAGCAGCTTGGATTTACCGGGACAGGGAAATGAGCAGTTCTTC. Encoded protein: CASSLDLPGQGNEQFF. This chain uses TRBV5-1 with TRBJ2-1; 9 nucleotides match TRBD1. Trimming removed 0 bases from V and 7 bases from J; junction bases left unmatched: 8. Looked up from germline, CDR1 is SGHRS and CDR2 is YFSETQ. The CDR3 contains 16 residues.